Listed below are T cell receptor beta chains from one sample, sequenced in a study of blood T cell repertoires in COVID-19. Method: immunoSEQ multiplex PCR; TCRdb's copy keeps in-frame clones and lacks some. In the table there are some 380,000 clones, about 89% of which are singletons. Specimen: PBMCs or T cells enriched from blood (not recorded which). These receptors all stem from a man between 25 and 39 years old who had recovered from COVID-19. CDR3s include the opening cysteine and the closing phenylalanine or tryptophan. Fields, in order: clone size, D gene, V gene, J gene, CDR3 protein, CDR3 DNA. D genes are given only for firm matches. Not all rows give a size; the values are once, few, many and, for expanded clones, a class.

size: NA
D: TRBD1
V: TRBV5-1
J: TRBJ1-6
CDR3: CASSPGQGNSPLHF
DNA: TGCGCCAGCAGCCCCGGACAGGGGAATTCACCCCTCCACTTT

size: NA
D: TRBD2
V: TRBV6-5
J: TRBJ2-7
CDR3: CASSYSMGLAGGQRIF
DNA: TGTGCCAGCAGTTACTCGATGGGACTAGCGGGGGGGCAAAGAATCTTC

size: NA
D: NA
V: TRBV10-3
J: TRBJ2-5
CDR3: CAISEGGAETQYF
DNA: TGTGCCATCAGTGAAGGGGGAGCAGAGACCCAGTACTTC

size: NA
D: NA
V: TRBV19
J: TRBJ1-5
CDR3: CASTSTPRAGNQPQHF
DNA: TGTGCCAGTACCAGTACCCCCAGGGCTGGCAATCAGCCCCAGCATTTT

size: few
D: NA
V: TRBV5-1
J: TRBJ2-1
CDR3: CASSLAVTGSDEQFF
DNA: TGCGCCAGCAGCTTGGCCGTAACAGGGAGCGATGAGCAGTTCTTC

size: NA
D: NA
V: TRBV18
J: TRBJ2-3
CDR3: CASSPPGRGSTDTQYF
DNA: TGTGCCAGCTCACCACCGGGCAGGGGAAGCACAGATACGCAGTATTTT

size: NA
D: NA
V: TRBV12-3/TRBV12-4
J: TRBJ1-6
CDR3: CASSYGNSPLHF
DNA: TGTGCCAGCAGTTACGGGAATTCACCCCTCCACTTT

size: NA
D: NA
V: TRBV6-5
J: TRBJ1-2
CDR3: CASPGTNNTNYGYTF
DNA: TGTGCCAGCCCCGGGACAAACAACACTAACTATGGCTACACCTTC

size: NA
D: TRBD1
V: TRBV6-5
J: TRBJ1-1
CDR3: CASSTRGSGSTEAFF
DNA: TGTGCCAGCAGTACCAGGGGGTCAGGAAGCACTGAAGCTTTCTTT

size: NA
D: NA
V: TRBV10-3
J: TRBJ1-6
CDR3: CAITEGGSSYNSPLHF
DNA: TGTGCCATCACGGAGGGTGGGAGCTCCTATAATTCACCCCTCCACTTT

size: NA
D: NA
V: TRBV6-6
J: TRBJ2-7
CDR3: CASSETSRAEQYF
DNA: TGTGCCAGCAGTGAGACTTCGCGGGCCGAGCAGTACTTC

size: NA
D: NA
V: TRBV6-2/TRBV6-3
J: TRBJ2-7
CDR3: CASSRLLGSSYEQYF
DNA: TGTGCCAGCAGCCGCCTACTAGGTAGCTCCTACGAGCAGTACTTC

size: NA
D: NA
V: TRBV6-5
J: TRBJ1-1
CDR3: CASNLGGRVTEAFF
DNA: TGTGCCAGCAATCTCGGGGGGAGAGTGACTGAAGCTTTCTTT

size: NA
D: NA
V: TRBV11-2
J: TRBJ1-1
CDR3: CASSLHGKGTEAFF
DNA: TGTGCCAGCAGCTTACACGGGAAAGGGACTGAAGCTTTCTTT

size: NA
D: TRBD2
V: TRBV6-5
J: TRBJ2-1
CDR3: CASSLIAGGYNEQFF
DNA: TGTGCCAGCAGCCTAATAGCGGGGGGGTACAATGAGCAGTTCTTC

size: NA
D: NA
V: TRBV30
J: TRBJ1-2
CDR3: CAWRGPSDYGYTF
DNA: TGTGCCTGGAGGGGCCCGTCGGACTATGGCTACACCTTC

size: NA
D: NA
V: TRBV6-5
J: TRBJ1-3
CDR3: CASIPGGSSGNTIYF
DNA: TGTGCCAGCATCCCGGGGGGGTCCTCTGGAAACACCATATATTTT

size: NA
D: NA
V: TRBV3-1/TRBV3-2
J: TRBJ1-2
CDR3: CASSVLASADGYTF
DNA: TGTGCCAGCAGCGTTTTAGCCTCGGCGGATGGCTACACCTTC

size: NA
D: TRBD1
V: TRBV30
J: TRBJ1-1
CDR3: CAWSVKDRGLVNTEAFF
DNA: TGTGCCTGGAGTGTAAAGGACAGGGGGCTGGTGAACACTGAAGCTTTCTTT

size: NA
D: NA
V: TRBV3-1/TRBV3-2
J: TRBJ1-1
CDR3: CASRGGGNMNTEAFF
DNA: TGTGCCAGCCGAGGGGGTGGAAACATGAACACTGAAGCTTTCTTT

size: NA
D: TRBD1
V: TRBV7-2
J: TRBJ2-2
CDR3: CASSTDRGYTGELFF
DNA: TGTGCCAGCAGCACGGACAGGGGGTACACCGGGGAGCTGTTTTTT

size: NA
D: NA
V: TRBV5-4
J: TRBJ2-7
CDR3: CASSLQGGSYEQYF
DNA: TGTGCCAGCAGCTTGCAGGGGGGCAGCTACGAGCAGTACTTC

size: NA
D: NA
V: TRBV29-1
J: TRBJ1-2
CDR3: CSVGSESGYTF
DNA: TGCAGCGTTGGCTCCGAGTCTGGCTACACCTTC

size: NA
D: NA
V: TRBV6-5
J: TRBJ2-4
CDR3: CASRAPEGIQYF
DNA: TGTGCCAGCAGAGCCCCGGAGGGCATTCAGTACTTC

size: NA
D: NA
V: TRBV2
J: TRBJ1-1
CDR3: CAGETEAFF
DNA: TGTGCAGGGGAAACTGAAGCTTTCTTT

size: NA
D: TRBD1
V: TRBV27
J: TRBJ2-1
CDR3: CASSLETGGLYNEQFF
DNA: TGTGCCAGCAGTTTAGAGACAGGGGGCCTCTACAATGAGCAGTTCTTC

size: few
D: TRBD1
V: TRBV6-2/TRBV6-3
J: TRBJ2-7
CDR3: CASSFSRQGKGSYEQYF
DNA: TGTGCCAGCAGCTTTTCTAGACAGGGAAAAGGGTCCTACGAGCAGTACTTC

size: NA
D: TRBD1
V: TRBV7-9
J: TRBJ1-4
CDR3: CASSYRGTNEKLFF
DNA: TGTGCCAGCAGTTACAGGGGGACTAATGAAAAACTGTTTTTT

size: once
D: NA
V: TRBV6-5
J: TRBJ2-5
CDR3: CASSYKGVGTQYF
DNA: TGTGCCAGCAGTTACAAAGGGGTAGGGACCCAGTACTTC

size: NA
D: TRBD2
V: TRBV19
J: TRBJ2-2
CDR3: CASSISSGGSTGELFF
DNA: TGTGCCAGTAGTATAAGTAGCGGGGGGTCCACCGGGGAGCTGTTTTTT

size: few
D: TRBD2
V: TRBV7-2
J: TRBJ2-7
CDR3: CASSFGLAVFEQYF
DNA: TGTGCCAGCAGCTTTGGTCTAGCGGTATTCGAGCAGTACTTC

size: NA
D: TRBD1
V: TRBV7-9
J: TRBJ2-7
CDR3: CATQGDRGLIRYF
DNA: TGTGCCACCCAGGGGGACAGGGGCTTAATTCGGTACTTC

size: NA
D: TRBD1
V: TRBV2
J: TRBJ2-3
CDR3: CASRYPTGDSTDTQYF
DNA: TGTGCCAGCCGATACCCAACAGGGGATAGCACAGATACGCAGTATTTT

size: NA
D: NA
V: TRBV10-3
J: TRBJ2-7
CDR3: CAISEGLSSYEQYF
DNA: TGTGCCATCAGTGAGGGACTTAGCTCCTACGAGCAGTACTTC

size: NA
D: TRBD1
V: TRBV14
J: TRBJ2-7
CDR3: CASSRDRAHEQYF
DNA: TGTGCCAGCAGCCGAGACAGGGCCCACGAGCAGTACTTC

size: NA
D: NA
V: TRBV9
J: TRBJ1-6
CDR3: CATGDGVNSPLHF
DNA: TGTGCCACCGGAGACGGGGTAAATTCACCCCTCCACTTT

size: NA
D: NA
V: TRBV5-4
J: TRBJ1-1
CDR3: CASSPGSRGSAEAFF
DNA: TGTGCCAGCAGCCCTGGAAGTCGGGGGTCCGCTGAAGCTTTCTTT

size: NA
D: NA
V: TRBV19
J: TRBJ1-5
CDR3: CASSISWGDNQPQHF
DNA: TGTGCCAGTAGTATAAGTTGGGGCGACAATCAGCCCCAGCATTTT

size: NA
D: TRBD1
V: TRBV11-1
J: TRBJ1-2
CDR3: CASSSPRGKVWGYTF
DNA: TGTGCCAGCAGCTCCCCCAGGGGGAAGGTATGGGGCTACACCTTC

size: NA
D: TRBD1
V: TRBV4-1
J: TRBJ2-7
CDR3: CASSQAPTGLAEQYF
DNA: TGCGCCAGCAGCCAAGCCCCGACAGGGTTGGCCGAGCAGTACTTC

size: NA
D: NA
V: TRBV3-1/TRBV3-2
J: TRBJ1-4
CDR3: CASSQGGSNEKLFF
DNA: TGTGCCAGCAGCCAAGGAGGGTCAAATGAAAAACTGTTTTTT

size: NA
D: TRBD1
V: TRBV10-2
J: TRBJ1-2
CDR3: CASTLTGGSYGYTF
DNA: TGCGCCAGCACTCTGACAGGGGGGAGCTATGGCTACACCTTC

size: NA
D: NA
V: TRBV6-5
J: TRBJ1-2
CDR3: CASIRSDRSDGYTF
DNA: TGTGCCAGCATTAGGTCAGACAGAAGCGATGGCTACACCTTC

size: NA
D: NA
V: TRBV28
J: TRBJ1-1
CDR3: CASTAPRGPSEAFF
DNA: TGTGCCAGCACTGCCCCCAGGGGACCGTCTGAAGCTTTCTTT

size: NA
D: NA
V: TRBV5-3
J: TRBJ1-1
CDR3: CARSLDRENTEAFF
DNA: TGTGCCAGAAGCCTAGATAGAGAGAACACTGAAGCTTTCTTT

size: few
D: TRBD2
V: TRBV24-1
J: TRBJ2-5
CDR3: CATSELTSGGRETQYF
DNA: TGTGCCACCAGTGAACTGACTAGCGGGGGTCGGGAGACCCAGTACTTC

size: NA
D: NA
V: TRBV9
J: TRBJ1-2
CDR3: CASSPIANYGYTF
DNA: TGTGCCAGCAGCCCAATAGCTAACTATGGCTACACCTTC

size: NA
D: TRBD1
V: TRBV25-1
J: TRBJ1-2
CDR3: CASSEWTGTGRAYTF
DNA: TGTGCCAGCAGTGAATGGACGGGGACAGGGAGGGCCTACACCTTC

size: NA
D: TRBD2
V: TRBV4-3
J: TRBJ2-3
CDR3: CASSQEVAGGPFPATDTQYF
DNA: TGCGCCAGCAGCCAAGAGGTAGCGGGGGGGCCCTTCCCCGCGACAGATACGCAGTATTTT

size: NA
D: NA
V: TRBV19
J: TRBJ1-2
CDR3: CASTPAGRRGYTF
DNA: TGTGCCAGTACTCCGGCGGGGCGGCGTGGCTACACCTTC

size: NA
D: NA
V: TRBV3-1/TRBV3-2
J: TRBJ1-1
CDR3: CASSPHSGGSEAFF
DNA: TGTGCCAGCAGCCCACATTCGGGTGGTTCTGAAGCTTTCTTT

size: few
D: NA
V: TRBV12-3/TRBV12-4
J: TRBJ1-1
CDR3: CANSQGANTEAFF
DNA: TGTGCCAACTCACAGGGAGCGAACACTGAAGCTTTCTTT

size: once
D: NA
V: TRBV4-1
J: TRBJ1-5
CDR3: CASSQEWFGREGFYSNQPQHF
DNA: TGCGCCAGCAGCCAAGAATGGTTCGGCAGGGAGGGTTTTTATAGCAATCAGCCCCAGCATTTT

size: NA
D: TRBD1
V: TRBV5-1
J: TRBJ2-2
CDR3: CASTLGTGYTGELFF
DNA: TGCGCCAGCACCCTTGGGACAGGGTACACCGGGGAGCTGTTTTTT

size: NA
D: TRBD2
V: TRBV19
J: TRBJ2-6
CDR3: CASSRWTSGGGANVLTF
DNA: TGTGCCAGTAGTAGATGGACTAGCGGGGGTGGGGCCAACGTCCTGACTTTC